These 8 T cell receptor beta chains were sequenced from one sample in a study of T cell responses to AZD1222 COVID-19 vaccine. TCRdb keeps only in-frame clones here, not all; method: immunoSEQ multiplex PCR. The table has more than 70,000 clones, approximately 90% seen once. Sample: peripheral blood, taken 28 days after the second AZD1222 dose. These TCRs come from an adult who received the AZD1222 COVID-19 vaccine.

This clone was seen ten or more times. The chain links TRBV27 to TRBJ2-7, with D possibly being TRBD2 (5 bases). V was cut by 8 bases and J by 3 bases, with 20 bases left in between. Germline V gene sequence: CDR1 MNHEY, CDR2 SMNVEV (reference sequence). CDR3 size: 15 residues. The CDR3 nucleotides read TGTGCCAGCGCCCTGGGTACGGGGAGAGTCTACGAGCAGTACTTC. The encoded protein is CASALGTGRVYEQYF.

With regard to this clone: The sample holds other DNA sequences that translate to the same CDR3. The chain joins TRBV4-1 to TRBJ2-7; D unresolved. Trimming removed 0 bases at V and 0 bases at J, with 9 bases between. The CDR3 has 15 residues. The germline V gene has CDR1 MGHRA and CDR2 YSYEKL. Here the CDR3 reads CASSQDAGPSYEQYF. The CDR3 DNA is TGCGCCAGCAGCCAAGACGCCGGGCCCTCCTACGAGCAGTACTTC.

The genes are TRBV5-1 and TRBJ2-5; TRBD1 might be the D (6 bases). Germline-derived CDR1 and CDR2 are SGHRS and YFSETQ. The CDR3 length is 14 residues. Trimming left V 4 bases short and J 5 bases short, with 15 bases between. CDR3 DNA sequence: TGCGCCAGCAGCCCACGACAGGACGGGGAGACCCAGTACTTC. Protein: CASSPRQDGETQYF.

J is TRBJ1-6 and V is TRBV28; 9 bases are shared with TRBD1. Trimming removed 8 bases from V and 6 bases from J; junction bases left unmatched: 2. CDR3 size: 13 residues. CDR1 is MDHEN and CDR2 is SYDVKM in the germline V gene. The CDR3 DNA sequence: TGTGCCAGCTTGGACAGGGGTAATTCACCCCTCCACTTT. It specifies CASLDRGNSPLHF.

This chain connects TRBV5-6 to TRBJ2-7; D might be TRBD1 (8 bases). V was cut by 4 bases and J by 6 bases, with 17 bases left in between. Germline CDR1 is SGHDT and CDR2 is YYEEEE. The CDR3 has 14 amino acids. In DNA form, the CDR3 reads TGTGCCAGCAGCCTTATACAGGGGGGGACCGAGCAGTACTTC. Protein: CASSLIQGGTEQYF.

The J gene is TRBJ2-6, the V gene TRBV13; tentative D call: TRBD2 (6 bases). CDR1 PRHDT and CDR2 FYEKMQ come from the germline V gene (reference sequence). The CDR3 covers 15 residues. V was cut by 11 bases and J by 2 bases, with 16 bases left in between. The CDR3 nucleotides are TGTGCCGCCGCGGAGGGGAGGACTGGGGCCAACGTCCTGACTTTC. This translates into CAAAEGRTGANVLTF.

The chain carries TRBV6-5 and TRBJ1-1; D might be TRBD1 (5 bases). Germline V gene lookup returns CDR1 MNHEY and CDR2 SVGAGI. Trimming left V 2 bases short and J 5 bases short, with 12 bases between. The CDR3 has 14 residues. CDR3 sequence: CASSYRRVITEAFF. CDR3 nucleotide sequence: TGTGCCAGCAGTTACCGCAGGGTGATAACTGAAGCTTTCTTT.

V and J are TRBV6-5 and TRBJ2-7; the D is unclear. The CDR3 sequence is 16 residues long. Trimming pared 1 base from V and 0 bases from J, leaving 13 bases between. Per germline, CDR1 MNHEY and CDR2 SVGAGI. The CDR3 DNA sequence: TGTGCCAGCAGTTACTTGCAGGCCTCCAGCTCCTACGAGCAGTACTTC. Protein product: CASSYLQASSSYEQYF.